This TCR beta chain was documented in a study of blood T cell repertoires in COVID-19. The CDR3 totals 15 residues. CDR1 is SGHDT, CDR2 YYEEEE, per germline. The ends were cut back, 4 bases at V and 7 bases at J, with 20 bases in the middle. Authors' processing steps: Researchers report that nucleated cell counts were estimated from reference gene primer amplification. Clones were read by immunoSEQ multiplex PCR, and TCRdb kept only the in-frame ones, dropping some. V and J calls and clone size are given by that table; D and trimming were obtained from the DNA. The table has approximately 500,000 clones, roughly 89% seen once. Seattle's cohort entered during active infection and was followed longitudinally.

The sequence was obtained from a woman in her forties or fifties with COVID-19, enrolled during active disease. Input material: peripheral blood. The J gene is TRBJ1-2, the V gene TRBV5-6; a weak D match, TRBD1 (5 bases). The CDR3: CASSGGIGWSLGYTF. The CDR3 region has the DNA TGTGCCAGCAGCGGGGGGATTGGGTGGAGTCTTGGCTACACCTTC.